This T cell receptor (beta chain) appears in the sequencing data of a study of CD8 T cells in Susac syndrome. Germline values: CDR1 SGHTA, CDR2 FQGNSA. The CDR3 totals 17 residues. V lost 3 bases and J lost 4; bases outside the gene matches: 11. CD8+ and CD4+ T cells circulating in blood were sequenced for TCR beta. Healthy donors matched for age and sex were used as controls. The authors negatively isolated CD8+ and CD4+ T cells and FACS-enriched TEMRA cells. An input of roughly 0.45 to 1 ug of RNA was subjected to reverse transcription using random hexamers. Amplification of TCR beta CDR3 by immunoSEQ multiplex PCR spanned 54 Vbeta and 13 Jbeta. TCRdb analysed the immunoSEQ multiplex PCR reads with MiXCR anew, one entry per CDR3 protein. The top ten hold 0.11% to 0.15% of the sample, which has over 95,000 distinct CDR3 sequences, approximately 91% seen once.

The sequenced sample was CD4+ T cells from PBMCs. V usage is TRBV7-2 and J usage is TRBJ2-2; 7 bases agree with TRBD2. The source of this sequence is a human donor in good health. The DNA of the CDR3 is TGTGCCAGCAGCTTGGCGAATAGCGGGTTATCCACCGGGGAGCTGTTTTTT. Protein product: CASSLANSGLSTGELFF.